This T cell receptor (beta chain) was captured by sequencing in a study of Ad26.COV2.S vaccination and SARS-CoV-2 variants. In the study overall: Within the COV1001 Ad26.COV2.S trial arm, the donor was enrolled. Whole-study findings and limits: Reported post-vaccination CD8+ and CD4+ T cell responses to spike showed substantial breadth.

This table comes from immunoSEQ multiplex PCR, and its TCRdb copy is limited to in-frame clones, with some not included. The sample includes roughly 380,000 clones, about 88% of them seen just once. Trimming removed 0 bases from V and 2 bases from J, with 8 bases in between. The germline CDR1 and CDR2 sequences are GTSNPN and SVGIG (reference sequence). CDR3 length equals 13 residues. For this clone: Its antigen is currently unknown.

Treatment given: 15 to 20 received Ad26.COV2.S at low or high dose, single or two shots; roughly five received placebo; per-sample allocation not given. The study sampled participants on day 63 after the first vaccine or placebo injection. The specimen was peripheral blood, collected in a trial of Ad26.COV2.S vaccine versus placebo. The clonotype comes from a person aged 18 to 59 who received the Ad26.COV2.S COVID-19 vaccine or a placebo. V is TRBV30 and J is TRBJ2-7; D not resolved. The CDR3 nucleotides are TGTGCCTGGAGTGTTAAGGCGGCCTACGAGCAGTACTTC. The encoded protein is CAWSVKAAYEQYF.